This T cell receptor beta chain was identified during a study of shared clonotypes between healthy human individuals. Per germline, CDR1 SQVTM and CDR2 ANQGSEA. Trimming stripped 1 base from V and 2 bases from J, with 12 bases between. The CDR3 has 15 amino acids. Unsorted samples, those not sorted, used some 100 million PBMCs for genomic DNA. The assay ran at deep level. The assay was immunoSEQ multiplex PCR, and TCRdb's table has in-frame clones only and misses some. Seen here are about half a million clones, roughly 78% observed once, and the top ten hold approximately 13%. Sequenced sample: PBMCs. This TCR came from a woman aged 40 to 55 in good health. Some clones in this sample may be carry-over from other donors' samples. V usage is TRBV29-1 and J usage is TRBJ1-3; a weak D match, TRBD1 (5 bases). CDR3 in amino acids: CSVEVIGAPGNTIYF. The CDR3, as DNA: TGCAGCGTTGAAGTAATCGGGGCTCCTGGAAACACCATATATTTT.